This passage covers 6 T cell receptor beta chains from one sample sequenced in a study of a mutant IDH1 vaccine in newly diagnosed glioma. As to time point: baseline, week 1 (first vaccination visit). The treatment: pre-vaccination baseline after standard-of-care therapy. Method: immunoSEQ multiplex PCR; TCRdb's copy keeps in-frame clones and lacks some. The table includes around 82,000 clones, approximately 80% detected once. The input for sequencing was PBMCs, taken from a glioma patient treated with radiotherapy, temozolomide or both. These receptors were taken from a man aged 40-49 years with glioma. Some clones in this sample may be carry-over from other donors' samples.

V usage is TRBV5-6 and J usage is TRBJ1-2, with 7 bases aligning to TRBD1. Trimming cost V 4 bases and J 5 bases; bases outside gene matches: 11. Germline V gives CDR1 SGHDT, CDR2 YYEEEE. This CDR3 region has 15 residues. CDR3 region: CASSPFGQAPYGYTF. CDR3 DNA: TGTGCCAGCAGCCCCTTCGGACAGGCTCCTTATGGCTACACCTTC.

The chain employs TRBV4-1 and TRBJ2-2; D remains unclear. With 2 bases removed from V and 4 bases from J, the gap between germline ends came to 17 bases. Per the germline V gene, CDR1 is MGHRA and CDR2 is YSYEKL. The CDR3 loop spans 17 amino acids. The DNA of the CDR3 is TGCGCCAGCAGCCAATCCGCGTCTCGGCAAGGCACCGGGGAGCTGTTTTTT. Protein sequence: CASSQSASRQGTGELFF.

This clone was seen a few times. CDR3 coding DNA: TGTGCCAGTAGTACCCCAGACAGGGGGGGCGGCTACACCTTC. This codes for CASSTPDRGGGYTF. The V gene is TRBV19, the J gene TRBJ1-2; TRBD1 matches 9 bases. The V gene's germline CDR1 is LNHDA and CDR2 SQIVND (reference sequence). Unmatched junction bases numbered 8, after V lost 4 bases and J lost 8 bases. CDR3 size: 14 residues.

The chain is built from TRBV2 and TRBJ1-2; TRBD1 is a possible D gene (5 bases). Germline CDR1 reads SNHLY; CDR2 reads FYNNEI. The CDR3 runs 14 residues. Trimming pared 3 bases from V and 3 bases from J, leaving 11 bases between. In DNA, the CDR3 is TGTGCCAGCAGTGATCAGGGCTCGGACTATGGCTACACCTTC. It encodes CASSDQGSDYGYTF.

This clone was counted between two and nine times. The rearrangement links TRBV19 to TRBJ2-3; 8 bases map to TRBD2. V gave up 3 bases and J gave up 2 bases; unmatched junction bases: 7. The CDR3 consists of 16 residues. The germline gives CDR1 LNHDA, CDR2 SQIVND (reference sequence). CDR3 nucleotide sequence: TGTGCCAGTAGTATCTTGGCGGGGGGCACCACAGATACGCAGTATTTT. It encodes CASSILAGGTTDTQYF. The variable domain in full, completed from reference TRBV19 and TRBJ2-3, reads DGGITQSPKYLFRKEGQNVTLSCEQNLNHDAMYWYRQDPGQGLRLIYYSQIVNDFQKGDIAEGYSVSREKKESFPLTVTSAQKNPTAFYLCASSILAGGTTDTQYFGPGTRLTVL.

The V and J genes are TRBV2 and TRBJ1-4, with D uncertain. Germline values: CDR1 SNHLY, CDR2 FYNNEI. This CDR3 comprises 14 residues. Trimming stripped 3 bases from V and 7 bases from J, with 12 bases between. The CDR3 loop reads CASSEVDAGEKLFF. The CDR3 region has the DNA TGTGCCAGCAGTGAGGTTGATGCGGGTGAAAAACTGTTTTTT. The full variable domain, its missing parts supplied by reference TRBV2 and TRBJ1-4, is EPEVTQTPSHQVTQMGQEVILRCVPISNHLYFYWYRQILGQKVEFLVSFYNNEISEKSEIFDDQFSVERPDGSNFTLKIRSTKLEDSAMYFCASSEVDAGEKLFFGSGTQLSVL.